This TCR beta chain comes out of a study of T-cell reconstitution after alpha-beta-depleted transplantation in children. General study results and limits: Several hundred expanded graft clones reportedly were the source of alpha-beta T cells about two months after transplant. T-cell numbers and diversity, one year after transplant, stemmed largely from T cells that were newly produced.

This clonotype has only a few counts. Its antigen is not identified. Preparation of the TCRbeta library involved a method that used unique molecular identifiers. TCRdb re-called the PCR reads through MiXCR, storing one row per CDR3 protein. This sample carries approximately 200,000 distinct CDR3 sequences, approximately 6.8% of them seen once, and the ten largest clones take about 4.3%. The receptor was derived from a girl under three years old with combined immunodeficiency, due to receive a stem cell transplant. Source: PBMCs, taken before TCRalphabeta/CD19-depleted stem cell transplant.

CDR3 sequence reads: CASSYRQGYYNEQFF. The CDR3 region has the DNA TGTGCCAGCAGCTACCGACAGGGATACTACAATGAGCAGTTCTTC. The chain recombines TRBV7-6 with TRBJ2-1; 7 bases match TRBD1. The CDR3 sequence is 15 residues long. Looked up from germline, CDR1 is SGHVS and CDR2 is FNYEAQ. V dropped 4 bases and J dropped 3; count of bases not matched to a gene: 6.